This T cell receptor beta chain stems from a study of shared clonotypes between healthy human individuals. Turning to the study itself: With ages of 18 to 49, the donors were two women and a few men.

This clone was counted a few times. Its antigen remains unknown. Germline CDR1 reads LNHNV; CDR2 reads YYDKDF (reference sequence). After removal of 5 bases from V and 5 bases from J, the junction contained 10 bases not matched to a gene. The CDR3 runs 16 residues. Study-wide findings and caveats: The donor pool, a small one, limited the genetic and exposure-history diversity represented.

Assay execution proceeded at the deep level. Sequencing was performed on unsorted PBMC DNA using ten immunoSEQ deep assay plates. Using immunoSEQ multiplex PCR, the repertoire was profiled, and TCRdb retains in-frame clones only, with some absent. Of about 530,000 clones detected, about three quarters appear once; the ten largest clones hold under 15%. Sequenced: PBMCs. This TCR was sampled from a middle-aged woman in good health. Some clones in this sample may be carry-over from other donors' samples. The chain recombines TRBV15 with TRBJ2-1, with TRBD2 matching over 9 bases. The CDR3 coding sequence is TGTGCCACCAGCCCTCTTAGCGGGAGAAATCACAATGAGCAGTTCTTC. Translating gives CATSPLSGRNHNEQFF.